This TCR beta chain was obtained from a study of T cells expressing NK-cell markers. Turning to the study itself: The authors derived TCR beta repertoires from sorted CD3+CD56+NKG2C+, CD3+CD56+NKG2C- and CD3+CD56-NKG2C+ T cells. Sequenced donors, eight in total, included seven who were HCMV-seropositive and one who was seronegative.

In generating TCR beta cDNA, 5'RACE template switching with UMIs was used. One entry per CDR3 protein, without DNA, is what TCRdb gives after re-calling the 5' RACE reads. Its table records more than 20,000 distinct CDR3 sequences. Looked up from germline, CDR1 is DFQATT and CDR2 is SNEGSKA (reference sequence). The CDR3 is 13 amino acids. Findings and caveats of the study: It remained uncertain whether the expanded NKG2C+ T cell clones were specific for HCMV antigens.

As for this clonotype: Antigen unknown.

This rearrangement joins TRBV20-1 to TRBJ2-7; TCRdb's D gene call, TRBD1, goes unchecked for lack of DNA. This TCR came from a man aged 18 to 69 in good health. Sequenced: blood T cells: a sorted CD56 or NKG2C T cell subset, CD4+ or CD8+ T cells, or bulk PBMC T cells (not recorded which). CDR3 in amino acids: CSAPLNRGGEQYF.